Below are 5 T cell receptor beta chains sequenced from a single sample in a study of blood T cell repertoires in COVID-19. Sequencing used immunoSEQ multiplex PCR; TCRdb keeps in-frame clones, though not all of them. Of 130,000 to 150,000 clones detected, more than 75% appear once; the ten largest clones hold approximately 4%. Sequenced: peripheral blood. All receptors come from a woman aged 40 to 50 with acute or convalescent COVID-19.

The rearrangement joins TRBV4-3 to TRBJ1-2; no clear D. This CDR3 comprises 13 residues. V was trimmed by 4 bases and J by 8 bases, leaving 14 bases between them. The V gene's germline CDR1 is LGHNA and CDR2 YSLEER. For the CDR3, the DNA is TGCGCCAGCAGCCCCCTAGGCGTAAACGGCTACACCTTC. Translation gives CASSPLGVNGYTF.

V is TRBV5-1 and J is TRBJ1-6, with TRBD1 identical over 9 bases. Germline CDR1 reads SGHRS; CDR2 reads YFSETQ. CDR3 length: 16 residues. V dropped 0 bases and J dropped 7; count of bases not matched to a gene: 5. DNA of the CDR3: TGCGCCAGCAGCTTGGAACCGGGACAGGGCAATTCACCCCTCCACTTT. Protein product: CASSLEPGQGNSPLHF.

The V gene is TRBV10-3, the J gene TRBJ2-7, with unresolved D. Trimming took off 5 bases at V and 2 bases at J, with 10 bases between the two ends. The CDR3 covers 13 residues. Germline values: CDR1 ENHRY, CDR2 SYGVKD. The DNA of the CDR3 is TGTGCCATCAGTTTCGCACTGGCCTACGAGCAGTACTTC. It yields the protein CAISFALAYEQYF.

J is TRBJ2-6 and V is TRBV30, with a possible D match to TRBD1 (6 bases). The CDR3 consists of 15 residues. Germline assignment: CDR1 GTSNPN and CDR2 SVGIG (reference sequence). Trimming left V 3 bases short and J 2 bases short, with 11 bases between. The CDR3 DNA follows: TGTGCCTGGAGAAAACAGGGAACTGGGGCCAACGTCCTGACTTTC. Protein sequence: CAWRKQGTGANVLTF.

This chain links TRBV30 with TRBJ2-2, with 9 bases fitting TRBD1. The CDR3 loop spans 15 amino acids. Germline V lookup: CDR1 GTSNPN, CDR2 SVGIG (reference sequence). The trim removed 2 bases at V and 2 bases at J, leaving 3 bases unmatched. Here the CDR3 reads CAWSRGQGNTGELFF. The CDR3 bases are TGTGCCTGGAGTAGGGGACAGGGCAACACCGGGGAGCTGTTTTTT.